Listed here is a single T cell receptor beta chain. This sample is part of a study of human thymus T cells. Thymic material originated from resections removed in the course of corrective heart surgery. Germline CDR1 is SGHNT and CDR2 is YENEEA. The CDR3 covers 13 residues. Trimming stripped 2 bases from V and 4 bases from J, with 9 bases between. Some clones are missing from TCRdb's copy, which holds only in-frame ones; the method was immunoSEQ multiplex PCR. Of some 130,000 clones listed, over 85% are singletons. The chain links TRBV11-3 to TRBJ2-7; possibly TRBD1 for D (6 bases). Source material: thymus tissue. The receptor was derived from a boy under two years old with a congenital heart defect but otherwise immunologically healthy. The CDR3 reads CASSLTGFYEQYF. The CDR3 bases are TGTGCCAGCAGCTTAACAGGGTTTTACGAGCAGTACTTC.